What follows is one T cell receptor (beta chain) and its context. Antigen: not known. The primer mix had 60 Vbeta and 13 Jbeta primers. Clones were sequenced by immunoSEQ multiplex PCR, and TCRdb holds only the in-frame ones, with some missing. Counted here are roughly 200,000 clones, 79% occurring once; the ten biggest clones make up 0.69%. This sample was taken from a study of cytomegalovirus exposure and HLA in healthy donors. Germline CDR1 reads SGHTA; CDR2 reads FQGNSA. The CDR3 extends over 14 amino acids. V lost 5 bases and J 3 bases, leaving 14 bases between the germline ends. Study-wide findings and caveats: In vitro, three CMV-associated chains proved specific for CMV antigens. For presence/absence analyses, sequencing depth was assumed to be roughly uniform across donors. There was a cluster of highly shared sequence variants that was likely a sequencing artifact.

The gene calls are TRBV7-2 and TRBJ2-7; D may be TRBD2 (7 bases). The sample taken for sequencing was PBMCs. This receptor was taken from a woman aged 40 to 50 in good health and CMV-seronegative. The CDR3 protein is CASSLPGGGYEQYF. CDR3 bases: TGTGCCAGCAGCCTCCCGGGGGGCGGCTACGAGCAGTACTTC.